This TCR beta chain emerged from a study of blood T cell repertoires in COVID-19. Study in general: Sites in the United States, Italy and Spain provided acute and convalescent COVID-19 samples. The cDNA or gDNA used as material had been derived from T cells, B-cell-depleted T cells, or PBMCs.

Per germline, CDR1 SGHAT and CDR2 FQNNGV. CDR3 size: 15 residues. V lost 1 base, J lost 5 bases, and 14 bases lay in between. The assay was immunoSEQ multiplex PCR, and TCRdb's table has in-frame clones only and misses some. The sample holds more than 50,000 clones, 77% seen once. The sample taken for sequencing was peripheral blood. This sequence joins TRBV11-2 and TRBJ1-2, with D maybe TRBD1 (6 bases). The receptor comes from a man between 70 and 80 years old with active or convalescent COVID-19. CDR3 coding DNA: TGTGCCAGCAGCTTAGTCCGCAGGGGAAAATATGGCTACACCTTC. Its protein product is CASSLVRRGKYGYTF.